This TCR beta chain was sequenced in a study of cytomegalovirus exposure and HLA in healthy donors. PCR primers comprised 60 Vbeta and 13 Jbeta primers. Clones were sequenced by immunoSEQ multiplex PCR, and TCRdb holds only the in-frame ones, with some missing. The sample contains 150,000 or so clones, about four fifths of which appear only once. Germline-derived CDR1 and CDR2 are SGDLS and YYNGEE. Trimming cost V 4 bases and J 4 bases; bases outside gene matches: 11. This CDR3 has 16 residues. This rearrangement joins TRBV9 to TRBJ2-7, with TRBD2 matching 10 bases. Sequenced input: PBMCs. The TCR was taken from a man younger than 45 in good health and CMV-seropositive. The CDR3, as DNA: TGTGCCAGCAGCCAATCCCGGACTAGCGGAGCGTACGAGCAGTACTTC. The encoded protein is CASSQSRTSGAYEQYF.